Listed below are T cell receptor beta chains from one sample, sequenced in a study of blood T cell repertoires in COVID-19. Sequencing was performed with immunoSEQ multiplex PCR; in TCRdb, only in-frame clones are kept and a portion is missing. The sample lists several thousand clones, approximately 90% occurring once. The sequenced material came from peripheral blood. These receptors were taken from a human donor in a cohort sampled during active COVID-19. CDR3s include the opening cysteine and the closing phenylalanine or tryptophan. Each record gives: V gene, D gene, J gene, CDR3 protein, CDR3 DNA. The D gene is left open where the match is weak.

TRBV4-3,.,TRBJ2-1,CASSQDTRGGNEQFF,TGCGCCAGCAGCCAAGATACGAGGGGGGGAAATGAGCAGTTCTTC
TRBV19,.,TRBJ1-4,CASSMWQNNEKLFF,TGTGCCAGTAGTATGTGGCAGAATAATGAAAAACTGTTTTTT
TRBV19,.,TRBJ2-2,CASMNVGGAQGTGELFF,TGTGCCAGTATGAACGTAGGGGGGGCGCAGGGTACCGGGGAGCTGTTTTTT
TRBV27,TRBD2,TRBJ2-7,CASRLRLAGLYEQYF,TGTGCCAGCAGGCTGAGGCTAGCGGGATTGTACGAGCAGTACTTC
TRBV4-3,TRBD1,TRBJ1-5,CASSQDGRDRRYSNQPQHF,TGCGCCAGCAGCCAAGACGGCAGGGACAGGAGATATAGCAATCAGCCCCAGCATTTT
TRBV6-2/TRBV6-3,TRBD2,TRBJ2-2,CASSDQKKGGLAGFTGELFF,TGTGCCAGCAGCGATCAGAAGAAAGGGGGACTAGCGGGATTCACCGGGGAGCTGTTTTTT
TRBV7-9,.,TRBJ2-7,CASSPSSYEQYF,TGTGCCAGCAGCCCCAGCTCCTACGAGCAGTACTTC
TRBV27,.,TRBJ2-3,CASRMGRPSTDTQYF,TGTGCCAGCAGGATGGGGCGTCCTAGCACAGATACGCAGTATTTT
TRBV25-1,TRBD2,TRBJ2-5,CASSELGLAGVGETQYF,TGTGCCAGCAGTGAATTAGGCCTAGCGGGAGTGGGGGAGACCCAGTACTTC
TRBV27,.,TRBJ2-7,CASSLSTGTPTYEQYF,TGTGCCAGCAGTTTATCCACAGGGACCCCAACCTACGAGCAGTACTTC
TRBV4-1,TRBD1,TRBJ1-2,CASSQDWAGTGYGYTF,TGCGCCAGCAGCCAAGATTGGGCCGGGACAGGGTATGGCTACACCTTC
TRBV28,.,TRBJ1-5,CASSRGDQPQHF,TGTGCCAGCAGTAGGGGTGATCAGCCCCAGCATTTT
TRBV6-1,TRBD1,TRBJ2-7,CASSVKVGTGIPHYEQYF,TGTGCCAGCAGTGTAAAAGTGGGGACAGGGATACCCCACTACGAGCAGTACTTC
TRBV28,.,TRBJ1-5,CASSPRGGVGFNQPQHF,TGTGCCAGCAGTCCCCGGGGGGGGGTGGGGTTCAATCAGCCCCAGCATTTT
TRBV5-4,.,TRBJ2-7,CASSLAPNKEQYF,TGTGCCAGCAGCTTGGCGCCTAATAAAGAGCAGTACTTC
TRBV7-6,.,TRBJ2-2,CASSPTYRAGELFF,TGTGCCAGCAGCCCCACGTACCGCGCCGGGGAGCTGTTTTTT
TRBV5-1,TRBD2,TRBJ2-1,CASSLGLGGSLSSYNEQFF,TGCGCCAGCAGCTTGGGACTGGGAGGGAGCTTAAGCTCCTACAATGAGCAGTTCTTC
TRBV2,.,TRBJ2-7,CASSDPSYEQYF,TGTGCCAGCAGTGACCCATCCTACGAGCAGTACTTC
TRBV6-5,TRBD1,TRBJ1-2,CASSYTRQGAGGYTF,TGTGCCAGCAGTTACACCCGACAGGGGGCAGGAGGCTACACCTTC
TRBV5-8,.,TRBJ2-3,CASSPGSRTARLISTDTQYF,TGTGCCAGCAGCCCTGGTTCCCGGACAGCGAGGTTAATTAGCACAGATACGCAGTATTTT